The next 18 T cell receptor beta chains were all read from a single sample in a study of blood T cell repertoires in COVID-19. Only in-frame clones appear in the TCRdb table, and some are missing; sequencing was by immunoSEQ multiplex PCR. Of roughly 140,000 clones in the sample, about 88% were seen once. The specimen was peripheral blood. The source is a woman in her seventies with acute or convalescent COVID-19.

This clone has just a few counts. J is TRBJ1-1 and V is TRBV11-3; 9 bases fit TRBD1. Germline V gene lookup returns CDR1 SGHNT and CDR2 YENEEA. V trimming: 6 bases; J trimming: 4 bases; junction bases outside the gene matches: 9. This CDR3 is built from 15 residues. The CDR3 DNA follows: TGTGCCAGCAGTCCCGGGACAGGGATGTCCACTGAAGCTTTCTTT. This translates into CASSPGTGMSTEAFF.

In DNA form, the CDR3 reads TGTGCCAGCAGCGGCACAGGGGCCGTCGACAATGAGCAGTTCTTC. Translating gives CASSGTGAVDNEQFF. The J gene is TRBJ2-1, the V gene TRBV7-9, with TRBD1 matching 7 bases. With 5 bases clipped from V and 5 bases from J, the junction kept 9 bases outside the gene matches. The CDR3 totals 15 residues. The germline CDR1 and CDR2 sequences are SEHNR and FQNEAQ (reference sequence). The full variable domain, rest sourced from reference TRBV7-9 and TRBJ2-1, is DTGVSQNPRHKITKRGQNVTFRCDPISEHNRLYWYRQTLGQGPEFLTYFQNEAQLEKSRLLSDRFSAERPKGSFSTLEIQRTEQGDSAMYLCASSGTGAVDNEQFFGPGTRLTVL.

V and J are TRBV7-2 and TRBJ1-6; TRBD1 matches 7 bases. The germline V gene encodes CDR1 SGHTA and CDR2 FQGNSA. The CDR3 contains 15 residues. Losses at the gene ends were 2 bases for V and 9 bases for J; bases not matched to a gene: 7. The CDR3 loop is CASSLYGTVGSPLHF. The DNA for the CDR3 is TGTGCCAGCAGCTTATATGGGACAGTGGGTTCACCCCTCCACTTT.

The V call is TRBV6-5, the J call TRBJ1-1; D gene unclear. Germline V gene lookup returns CDR1 MNHEY and CDR2 SVGAGI. The CDR3 is 13 residues long. The germline V and J ends were trimmed by 2 bases and 4 bases, with 8 bases remaining between them. CDR3 DNA sequence: TGTGCCAGCAGTTACGAGGTTAGCACTGAAGCTTTCTTT. Protein sequence: CASSYEVSTEAFF.

This chain uses TRBV7-9 with TRBJ1-3, with a weak D call TRBD1 (6 bases). The germline V gene has CDR1 SEHNR and CDR2 FQNEAQ (reference sequence). The length of the CDR3 is 15 residues. Between the trimmed V and J ends, which lost 0 bases and 4 bases, there was a span of 10 bases. CDR3 amino acids: CASSLAGRGGNTIYF. The CDR3 nucleotides are TGTGCCAGCAGCTTAGCTGGTAGGGGGGGAAACACCATATATTTT.

The V and J genes are TRBV5-8 and TRBJ2-1; TRBD2 might be the D (6 bases). Germline V gene sequence: CDR1 SGHTS, CDR2 YDEGEE. CDR3 length equals 16 residues. The V gene lost 4 bases and the J gene lost 4 bases, with 18 bases spanning the gap. The CDR3 spells CASSRPRAGGYNEQFF. The CDR3 coding sequence is TGTGCCAGCAGCCGTCCTAGAGCGGGCGGGTACAATGAGCAGTTCTTC.

V and J are TRBV5-1 and TRBJ1-4; the D is unclear. The CDR3 is made up of 14 amino acids. Germline V CDR1 and CDR2: SGHRS, YFSETQ. Trimming removed 7 bases from V and 0 bases from J, with 10 bases in between. The CDR3 region is CASGERSTNEKLFF. DNA of the CDR3: TGCGCCAGCGGAGAAAGATCAACTAATGAAAAACTGTTTTTT.

J is TRBJ1-5 and V is TRBV27; 10 bases agree with TRBD1. There are 17 residues in the CDR3. Germline CDR1 is MNHEY and CDR2 is SMNVEV (reference sequence). The V segment lost 0 bases and the J segment 5 bases; nucleotides outside the gene matches: 7. CDR3 bases: TGTGCCAGCAGTTTATCGAGACAGGGGGCAAGGCATCAGCCCCAGCATTTT. It yields the protein CASSLSRQGARHQPQHF.

This rearrangement joins TRBV6-5 to TRBJ1-2, with a weak D call TRBD1 (5 bases). In germline, CDR1 is MNHEY, CDR2 SVGAGI. The length of the CDR3 is 14 residues. Trimming shortened V by 0 bases and J by 2 bases, and 7 bases separated the two germline ends. The CDR3 bases are TGTGCCAGCAGTTACTCGTCAGGGAACTATGGCTACACCTTC. Translated, it gives CASSYSSGNYGYTF.

The genes are TRBV7-8 and TRBJ1-2; D is ambiguous. The CDR3 consists of 15 residues. From germline, CDR1 is SGHVS and CDR2 FQNEAQ. V was shortened by 0 bases and J by 7 bases, with 15 bases between the two germline ends. The CDR3 loop reads CASSLAGGQTGGYTF. The CDR3 DNA sequence: TGTGCCAGCAGCTTAGCGGGAGGTCAGACTGGTGGCTACACCTTC.

This clone was seen more than once but under ten times. The chain carries TRBV4-2 and TRBJ2-5, with 8 nucleotides matching TRBD1. The length of the CDR3 is 15 residues. The germline V gene has CDR1 LGHNA and CDR2 YNFKEQ. V gave up 0 bases and J gave up 3 bases; unmatched junction bases: 3. The CDR3, as DNA: TGTGCCAGCAGCCAAGAGGCGACAGGGGAAGAGACCCAGTACTTC. Its protein is CASSQEATGEETQYF.

The J gene is TRBJ1-1, the V gene TRBV7-9, with no clear D. There are 15 residues in the CDR3. The V and J ends lost 1 base and 7 bases respectively, with 16 bases between them. The germline gives CDR1 SEHNR, CDR2 FQNEAQ (reference sequence). The DNA of the CDR3 is TGTGCCAGCAGCTTAGAATTCGGAGGGAGCAGTGAAGCTTTCTTT. Translating gives CASSLEFGGSSEAFF.

This chain uses TRBV2 with TRBJ2-2; D is unclear. V was trimmed by 3 bases and J by 1 base, leaving 3 bases between them. CDR1 is SNHLY and CDR2 is FYNNEI in the germline V gene. The CDR3 is 13 residues long. CDR3 sequence (DNA): TGTGCCAGCAGTGACCAGAACACCGGGGAGCTGTTTTTT. It specifies CASSDQNTGELFF. Looking up the rest from reference TRBV2 and TRBJ2-2 gives the full variable domain: EPEVTQTPSHQVTQMGQEVILRCVPISNHLYFYWYRQILGQKVEFLVSFYNNEISEKSEIFDDQFSVERPDGSNFTLKIRSTKLEDSAMYFCASSDQNTGELFFGEGSRLTVL.

This chain connects TRBV7-3 to TRBJ2-2; 8 bases match TRBD1. Germline trimming cut 3 bases from V and 5 bases from J; bases unmatched to any gene: 2. Germline V gene lookup returns CDR1 SGHTA and CDR2 FQGTGA. This CDR3 spans 14 amino acids. The CDR3 region is CASSLTGATGELFF. In DNA form, the CDR3 reads TGTGCCAGCAGCTTGACAGGGGCGACCGGGGAGCTGTTTTTT.

This chain's CDR3 is CASTKTTGARTPYGYTF. The CDR3 coding sequence is TGTGCCAGCACCAAAACTACAGGGGCCCGAACCCCCTATGGCTACACCTTC. This rearrangement joins TRBV28 to TRBJ1-2, with 7 bases aligning to TRBD1. The germline V gene encodes CDR1 MDHEN and CDR2 SYDVKM. Germline trimming cut 7 bases from V and 4 bases from J; bases unmatched to any gene: 18. The CDR3 runs 17 residues.

The chain joins TRBV7-9 to TRBJ1-1, with 10 bases aligning to TRBD1. The CDR3 spans 14 residues. Unmatched junction bases numbered 2, after V lost 5 bases and J lost 2 bases. From germline, CDR1 is SEHNR and CDR2 FQNEAQ (reference sequence). CDR3 sequence: CASSLTGGNTEAFF. CDR3 coding DNA: TGTGCCAGCAGCCTGACAGGGGGCAACACTGAAGCTTTCTTT.

This sequence joins TRBV29-1 and TRBJ1-1; D unresolved. Germline V CDR1 and CDR2: SQVTM, ANQGSEA. This CDR3 comprises 14 residues. V was trimmed by 7 bases and J by 4 bases, leaving 19 bases between them. DNA for the CDR3: TGCAGCGCTGCGAAGACTGCTTCTTTCACTGAAGCTTTCTTT. Translating it yields CSAAKTASFTEAFF.

The chain employs TRBV11-2 and TRBJ2-5; 10 bases fit TRBD1. Per germline, CDR1 SGHAT and CDR2 FQNNGV. This CDR3 contains 16 residues. V lost 4 bases to trimming and J lost 5 bases; unmatched junction nucleotides: 10. This CDR3 reads CASSSRLGTGVETQYF. In DNA form, the CDR3 reads TGTGCCAGCAGCTCCCGGCTTGGGACAGGGGTTGAGACCCAGTACTTC.